This entry concerns a single TCR beta chain. Its specificity is not known. The entry originates in a study of cytomegalovirus exposure and HLA in healthy donors. Study overall: Some 80 million unique TCRs from HLA-typed donors were held in an early data release. Study observations and caveats: HLA alleles were associated with some 16,000 TCR beta sequences in a later analysis at 0.05 false discovery rate. Rarity held for most TCR sequences, but there were some public TCRs that occurred in many donors. It was reported that the classifier diagnosed cytomegalovirus status with high specificity and sensitivity in both the original and validation cohorts.

CDR3 length: 13 amino acids. Germline CDR1 is SGDLS and CDR2 is YYNGEE. Use of 60 Vbeta and 13 Jbeta primers characterized the PCR. Only in-frame clones appear in the TCRdb table, and some are missing; sequencing was by immunoSEQ multiplex PCR. The sample shows under 200,000 clones, roughly 80% of them seen only once. Sequencing input: PBMCs. This clonotype was sampled from a woman in her twenties or thirties in good health and CMV-seropositive. The rearrangement joins TRBV9 to TRBJ2-5; D perhaps matches TRBD1 (5 bases). The DNA end is more similar to TRBJ2-7, so the J call may be wrong. The CDR3 nucleotides read TGTGCCAGCAGCCTGGGCCAGGGCTACGAGCAGTACTTC. Encoded protein: CASSLGQGYEQYF.